Listed below are T cell receptor beta chains from one sample, sequenced in a study of cytotoxic CD8 clonotypes in ibrutinib-treated CLL. Using immunoSEQ multiplex PCR, the repertoire was profiled, and TCRdb retains in-frame clones only, with some absent. The sample includes 50,000 to 70,000 clones, roughly 54% seen only once; the top ten take under 30%. The source material was PBMCs, sampled at disease progression, from a patient treated with ibrutinib. The receptors here all came from a human donor with chronic lymphocytic leukemia. CDR3s include the opening cysteine and the closing phenylalanine or tryptophan. D genes are given only for firm matches. Size values are once, few and many counts, or a class for expanded clones, and some rows have none.

cdr3_nt: TGTGCCAGCAGCTTATCGTCGGGACTAGCCTCCTATCAGTACTTC
cdr3_aa: CASSLSSGLASYQYF
clone_size: -
d_call: TRBD2
j_call: TRBJ2-7
v_call: TRBV7-2

cdr3_nt: TGTGCCACCAGCGGGATGACAGGGGCGTTCTACGAGCAGTACTTC
cdr3_aa: CATSGMTGAFYEQYF
clone_size: -
d_call: TRBD1
j_call: TRBJ2-7
v_call: TRBV15

cdr3_nt: TGTGCCAGCAGCTTAGGCTCCAATGGCTACACCTTC
cdr3_aa: CASSLGSNGYTF
clone_size: few
d_call: -
j_call: TRBJ1-2
v_call: TRBV7-8

cdr3_nt: TGTGCCTGGAGCCGGGAGAGAGGCAATGAGCAGTTCTTC
cdr3_aa: CAWSRERGNEQFF
clone_size: -
d_call: -
j_call: TRBJ2-1
v_call: TRBV30

cdr3_nt: TGCGCCAGCAGCCAGGTGCTAGGAAACTTTGAAACCGGGGAGCTGTTTTTT
cdr3_aa: CASSQVLGNFETGELFF
clone_size: -
d_call: -
j_call: TRBJ2-2
v_call: TRBV4-3

cdr3_nt: TGCGCCAGCAGCGGGGACTTTAGCTCTGGAAACACCATATATTTT
cdr3_aa: CASSGDFSSGNTIYF
clone_size: -
d_call: -
j_call: TRBJ1-3
v_call: TRBV5-1

cdr3_nt: TGTGCCAGCAGACCGAACAGGGACTCCACCTACGAGCAGTACTTC
cdr3_aa: CASRPNRDSTYEQYF
clone_size: -
d_call: -
j_call: TRBJ2-7
v_call: TRBV6-5

cdr3_nt: TGTGCCAGCTCACCTGAACTAGCGGGAGCGGAGACCCAGTACTTC
cdr3_aa: CASSPELAGAETQYF
clone_size: -
d_call: TRBD2
j_call: TRBJ2-5
v_call: TRBV18

cdr3_nt: TGTGCCAGCTCTCCCGGACTAGCGGACACAGATACGCAGTATTTT
cdr3_aa: CASSPGLADTDTQYF
clone_size: -
d_call: TRBD2
j_call: TRBJ2-3
v_call: TRBV18

cdr3_nt: TGCGCCAGCAGCTTGGTCAGGGGGCCGTACAATGAGCAGTTCTTC
cdr3_aa: CASSLVRGPYNEQFF
clone_size: -
d_call: TRBD1
j_call: TRBJ2-1
v_call: TRBV5-1

cdr3_nt: TGCAGCGTCCAAGGGAGCGGGACAGGGTTGGAGACCCAGTACTTC
cdr3_aa: CSVQGSGTGLETQYF
clone_size: -
d_call: TRBD1
j_call: TRBJ2-5
v_call: TRBV29-1